This TCR beta chain was observed in a study of blood T cells in healthy people across ages. Study-level findings and limits: Per million T cells, TCR beta diversity dropped about linearly as age rose.

V dropped 2 bases and J dropped 2; count of bases not matched to a gene: 2. The CDR3 is made up of 15 amino acids. Germline V gene lookup returns CDR1 KGHDR and CDR2 SFDVKD. In its sample, this clonotype was seen a few times. What it recognizes is unknown. A second PCR, run for roughly 7 to 11 cycles, used a sample-barcoded 5' primer plus a J-beta primer mix. Each sample provided no less than 3 million CDR3-containing paired-end reads. Via MiXCR, TCRdb re-called the 5' RACE reads, giving one row per CDR3 protein. In the table there are 1.5 million to 2 million distinct CDR3 sequences, roughly 43% of which are singletons. Each sample provided at least 5 micrograms of extracted total RNA.

This receptor was identified in a human donor in good health. The chain links TRBV24-1 to TRBJ2-3, with 8 bases matching TRBD1. Source material: blood. The DNA for the CDR3 is TGTGCCACCAGTGATTGGACAGGGCACACAGATACGCAGTATTTT. Translating gives CATSDWTGHTDTQYF.